Listed below are T cell receptor beta chains from one sample, sequenced in a study of CD8 T cells in Susac syndrome. TCRdb re-analysed the immunoSEQ multiplex PCR reads in MiXCR, keeping a single row per CDR3 protein. This sample has about 90,000 distinct CDR3 sequences, with 85% to 95% found just once. The sample consisted of CD8+ T cells from PBMCs. Receptors were obtained from a human donor in good health. The CDR3 runs from the conserved cysteine through the conserved F or W. A D gene is named only where the DNA matches it firmly. Only part of the rows carry a size: once, few, many, or a class if the clone is expanded.

D gene	V gene	J gene	clone size	CDR3 length	CDR3 protein	CDR3 DNA
-	TRBV6-5	TRBJ1-5	-	14	CASSYSLGTQPQHF	TGTGCCAGCAGTTACTCCCTAGGAACTCAGCCCCAGCATTTT
-	TRBV13	TRBJ1-6	-	12	CASSLGFSPLHF	TGTGCCAGCAGCTTAGGGTTCTCACCCCTCCACTTT
-	TRBV6-5	TRBJ1-2	-	13	CASSYYGTDGYTF	TGTGCCAGCAGTTACTACGGGACGGATGGCTACACCTTC
-	TRBV5-6	TRBJ2-7	-	12	CASSSQAYEQYF	TGTGCCAGCAGCTCCCAGGCCTACGAGCAGTACTTC
TRBD1	TRBV29-1	TRBJ2-1	-	14	CSVSPGGWDNEQFF	TGCAGCGTCTCGCCAGGGGGCTGGGACAATGAGCAGTTCTTC
-	TRBV15	TRBJ1-1	once	15	CATSRSGGLDTEAFF	TGTGCCACCAGCCGATCGGGGGGGCTGGACACTGAAGCTTTCTTT
-	TRBV30	TRBJ1-1	-	16	CAWSPFDPGVGTEAFF	TGTGCCTGGAGTCCCTTCGACCCAGGGGTTGGGACTGAAGCTTTCTTT
-	TRBV6-5	TRBJ2-7	few	13	CASSYSALYEQYF	TGTGCCAGCAGTTACTCGGCATTATACGAGCAGTACTTC
TRBD2	TRBV5-6	TRBJ2-1	-	17	CASSLDPRLAGFNEQFF	TGTGCCAGCAGCTTGGACCCGAGACTAGCGGGGTTCAATGAGCAGTTCTTC
TRBD1	TRBV29-1	TRBJ2-4	-	13	CSVETGVGNIQYF	TGCAGCGTTGAGACAGGGGTCGGGAACATTCAGTACTTC
-	TRBV4-1	TRBJ2-7	-	15	CASSQAPRTAYEQYF	TGCGCCAGCAGCCAAGCCCCCCGGACAGCCTACGAGCAGTACTTC
TRBD1	TRBV13	TRBJ2-3	-	15	CASSPGQGGTDTQYF	TGTGCCAGCAGCCCGGGACAGGGGGGCACAGATACGCAGTATTTT
TRBD1	TRBV2	TRBJ1-2	-	12	CASSETGVGYTF	TGTGCCAGCAGTGAAACAGGGGTCGGCTACACCTTC
TRBD2	TRBV11-2	TRBJ2-7	-	14	CASSLTSGGHEQYF	TGTGCCAGCAGCCTTACTAGCGGGGGACACGAGCAGTACTTC
TRBD2	TRBV2	TRBJ2-4	-	13	CARRASGGDIQYF	TGTGCCAGAAGGGCTAGCGGGGGGGACATTCAGTACTTC
-	TRBV14	TRBJ2-1	-	15	CASSQAQGSDNEQFF	TGTGCCAGCAGCCAAGCTCAGGGTTCGGACAATGAGCAGTTCTTC
TRBD1	TRBV2	TRBJ1-6	-	16	CASSHIPGTGKPPLHF	TGTGCCAGCAGTCACATCCCCGGGACAGGGAAACCACCCCTCCACTTT
-	TRBV7-2	TRBJ1-2	once	15	CASSSRQQPVYGYTF	TGTGCCAGCAGCTCCCGACAGCAACCGGTCTATGGCTACACCTTC
-	TRBV19	TRBJ2-4	-	15	CASSSGPRDKDIQYF	TGTGCCAGTAGTTCGGGCCCCCGGGACAAGGACATTCAGTACTTC
-	TRBV7-9	TRBJ1-1	-	15	CASSSLSVPNTEAFF	TGTGCCAGCAGCTCCCTCTCGGTGCCGAACACTGAAGCTTTCTTT
-	TRBV6-1	TRBJ2-7	-	13	CASSVQETYEQYF	TGTGCCAGCAGTGTACAGGAGACCTACGAGCAGTACTTC
TRBD2	TRBV3-1	TRBJ2-7	few	14	CASSQALATYEQYF	TGTGCCAGCAGCCAAGCACTAGCGACCTACGAGCAGTACTTC
-	TRBV7-9	TRBJ2-4	-	15	CASSPREGTGHIQYF	TGTGCCAGCAGCCCACGGGAGGGGACAGGGCACATTCAGTACTTC
TRBD2	TRBV3-1	TRBJ2-7	-	17	CASSQDGRGGGSYEQYF	TGTGCCAGCAGCCAAGATGGTCGGGGGGGCGGTTCCTACGAGCAGTACTTC
TRBD1	TRBV30	TRBJ2-7	-	13	CAWSDGTGGEQYF	TGTGCCTGGAGTGACGGGACAGGGGGTGAGCAGTACTTC
-	TRBV20-1	TRBJ2-5	-	14	CSARGLTYQETQYF	TGCAGTGCTAGGGGACTTACGTACCAAGAGACCCAGTACTTC
TRBD2	TRBV9	TRBJ2-2	-	17	CASSVAASGTNTGELFF	TGTGCCAGCAGCGTAGCAGCCAGCGGGACGAACACCGGGGAGCTGTTTTTT
-	TRBV7-9	TRBJ1-1	-	13	CASSLVPVSEAFF	TGTGCCAGCAGCTTAGTTCCGGTCTCTGAAGCTTTCTTT
TRBD2	TRBV10-1	TRBJ2-3	-	14	CASSETSGTDTQYF	TGCGCCAGCAGTGAGACTAGCGGGACAGATACGCAGTATTTT
-	TRBV7-9	TRBJ1-1	-	14	CASSLRQGDTEAFF	TGTGCCAGCAGCTTACGGCAGGGAGACACTGAAGCTTTCTTT
TRBD2	TRBV5-6	TRBJ2-7	-	15	CASSPAGLVFYEQYF	TGTGCCAGCAGCCCAGCGGGACTGGTCTTTTACGAGCAGTACTTC
-	TRBV9	TRBJ2-7	-	15	CASSEWGGGPEEQYF	TGTGCCAGCAGCGAGTGGGGCGGGGGCCCCGAGGAGCAGTACTTC
-	TRBV20-1	TRBJ1-1	-	13	CSARPEWDTEAFF	TGCAGTGCTAGACCGGAGTGGGACACTGAAGCTTTCTTT
TRBD2	TRBV7-8	TRBJ2-4	once	19	CASSSGLAGSQGAKNIQYF	TGTGCCAGCAGCTCGGGACTAGCGGGGAGCCAGGGGGCCAAAAACATTCAGTACTTC
-	TRBV12-3/TRBV12-4	TRBJ1-5	-	12	CASKVSGQPQHF	TGTGCCAGCAAGGTGTCTGGTCAGCCCCAGCATTTT
-	TRBV7-2	TRBJ1-2	-	11	CASSLGDGYTF	TGTGCCAGCAGCTTAGGGGATGGCTACACCTTC
-	TRBV10-2	TRBJ1-2	once	15	CASSESGGANYGYTF	TGCGCCAGCAGTGAGTCCGGAGGGGCTAACTATGGCTACACCTTC
-	TRBV2	TRBJ2-5	-	13	CASYPGPQETQYF	TGTGCCAGCTATCCGGGACCGCAAGAGACCCAGTACTTC
-	TRBV12-3/TRBV12-4	TRBJ2-7	-	14	CASSPRQDGYEQYF	TGTGCCAGCAGTCCCCGACAGGACGGCTACGAGCAGTACTTC
-	TRBV7-9	TRBJ1-4	-	14	CASSGWASQEKLFF	TGTGCCAGCAGCGGATGGGCCAGCCAAGAAAAACTGTTTTTT
-	TRBV2	TRBJ2-1	-	12	CASSGEGDEQFF	TGTGCCAGCAGTGGGGAAGGGGATGAGCAGTTCTTC
TRBD1	TRBV15	TRBJ2-7	-	14	CATSPGQGPYEQYF	TGTGCCACCAGCCCCGGACAGGGACCCTACGAGCAGTACTTC
-	TRBV4-2	TRBJ2-5	-	16	CASSQDGSGIIKTQYF	TGTGCCAGCAGCCAAGATGGTTCGGGTATCATAAAGACCCAGTACTTC
-	TRBV23-1	TRBJ2-1	-	13	CASSQSHGNEQFF	TGCGCCAGCAGTCAATCCCACGGCAATGAGCAGTTCTTC
TRBD2	TRBV12-3/TRBV12-4	TRBJ2-1	-	14	CASSFQRGAYEQFF	TGTGCCAGCAGTTTCCAGCGGGGCGCTTATGAGCAGTTCTTC
TRBD2	TRBV6-5	TRBJ2-7	-	13	CASRAGVLYEQYF	TGTGCCAGCAGAGCGGGGGTCCTCTACGAGCAGTACTTC
-	TRBV29-1	TRBJ2-3	-	13	CSVEGTTWDTQYF	TGCAGCGTTGAAGGGACGACCTGGGATACGCAGTATTTT
TRBD2	TRBV20-1	TRBJ2-7	-	15	CSAATSGGSSYEQYF	TGCAGTGCTGCGACTAGCGGGGGCTCCTCCTACGAGCAGTACTTC
-	TRBV6-2/TRBV6-3	TRBJ1-4	-	15	CASSSLDSSNEKLFF	TGTGCCAGCAGTTCCCTGGACAGCTCTAATGAAAAACTGTTTTTT
-	TRBV6-5	TRBJ1-5	-	15	CASSSSGPIYQPQHF	TGTGCCAGCAGTTCCTCGGGCCCTATCTACCAGCCCCAGCATTTT
-	TRBV7-9	TRBJ2-5	-	16	CASSFPGGGVRETQYF	TGTGCCAGCAGCTTCCCCGGTGGCGGGGTTCGAGAGACCCAGTACTTC
-	TRBV29-1	TRBJ2-1	-	11	CSVRPYNEQFF	TGCAGCGTTCGACCGTACAATGAGCAGTTCTTC
-	TRBV19	TRBJ1-5	-	13	CASSIEGIQPQHF	TGTGCCAGTAGTATTGAGGGGATACAGCCCCAGCATTTT
-	TRBV25-1	TRBJ1-3	-	14	CASSAGTGSTTIYF	TGTGCCAGCAGTGCTGGCACAGGGTCGACCACCATATATTTT